Described below is a single T cell receptor (beta chain) sequence and its context. Authors' methods: Junction-only sequences without quality scores were provided by ImmunoSEQ, so filtering was different. This table comes from immunoSEQ multiplex PCR, and its TCRdb copy is limited to in-frame clones, with some not included. V, J and clone size were drawn from that table, and D and trimming were deduced from the DNA. The profile shows roughly 2.4 million clones, approximately 95% of them singletons. Between the trimmed V and J ends, which lost 8 bases and 4 bases, there was a span of 14 bases. The CDR3 consists of 13 residues. CDR1 is MNHEY and CDR2 is SVGAGI in the germline V gene. The data are from a study of shared clonotypes between healthy human individuals.

Sequenced material: naive CD4+ T cells sorted from blood. Documented subset: CD45RA+ positively selected. The V and J genes are TRBV6-5 and TRBJ1-2; D unclear. This sequence was found in a man younger than 30 in good health. The CDR3 loop reads CASGPRRGYGYTF. In nucleotides, the CDR3 is TGTGCCAGCGGACCACGACGCGGCTATGGCTACACCTTC.